The next 20 T cell receptor beta chains were all read from a single sample in a study of T cells after yellow fever vaccination. TCRdb redid the calling of the 5' RACE reads with MiXCR, one entry per CDR3 protein. The sample consists of fewer than 450,000 distinct CDR3 sequences, under 5% of them appearing once. The starting material was PBMCs, obtained 5 days after the yellow fever booster vaccination. The source of these receptors is a man aged 18 to 30 who received the YFV17D yellow fever vaccine.

This clonotype appeared many times. The gene calls are TRBV4-3 and TRBJ1-1; D gene uncertain. Trimming pared 0 bases from V and 8 bases from J, leaving 10 bases between. The CDR3 spans 13 residues. CDR1 and CDR2 (germline): LGHNA, YSLEER. The DNA for the CDR3 is TGCGCCAGCAGCCAAGATCGGGAGGCCGAAGCTTTCTTT. Translated, it gives CASSQDREAEAFF.

This clonotype appeared many times. The chain carries TRBV7-2 and TRBJ2-7; either TRBD1 or TRBD2 may fit D (6 bases each). Germline V gene lookup returns CDR1 SGHTA and CDR2 FQGNSA. The length of the CDR3 is 16 residues. The ends were cut back, 2 bases at V and 6 bases at J, with 20 bases in the middle. The CDR3 DNA reads as TGTGCCAGCAGCTTATATGGGGGGCTTAGGACCTCCGAGCAGTACTTC. Translated, it gives CASSLYGGLRTSEQYF.

The rearrangement uses TRBV12-3 or TRBV12-4 and TRBJ1-2; no clear D gene. The CDR3 spans 11 residues. V was trimmed by 3 bases and J by 13 bases, leaving 12 bases between them. The CDR3 protein is CASSLYSAPTF. CDR3 sequence (DNA): TGTGCCAGCAGTTTGTACAGTGCTCCCACCTTC.

This clonotype was detected only a few times. The chain joins TRBV5-1 to TRBJ2-7; 12 bases map to TRBD1. Trimming took 6 bases from V and 7 from J; bases not matched to a gene: 8. CDR1 SGHRS and CDR2 YFSETQ come from the germline V gene. This CDR3 contains 14 residues. CDR3 residues: CASTLGQGAGEQYF. CDR3 coding DNA: TGCGCCAGCACCCTGGGACAGGGGGCGGGTGAGCAGTACTTC.

This clonotype turned up a few times. The chain has TRBV27 and TRBJ2-3; D is uncertain. Between the trimmed V and J ends, which lost 8 bases and 0 bases, there was a span of 9 bases. Germline lookup yields CDR1 MNHEY and CDR2 SMNVEV (reference sequence). This CDR3 contains 13 residues. CDR3 region: CASLQSSTDTQYF. CDR3 sequence (DNA): TGTGCCAGCCTGCAATCTAGCACAGATACGCAGTATTTT.

This sequence joins TRBV4-1 and TRBJ2-7, with no clear D. The CDR3 totals 15 residues. Germline V CDR1 and CDR2: MGHRA, YSYEKL. V was clipped by 2 bases and J by 0 bases, with 11 bases between them. CDR3: CASSQTTTRSYEQYV. CDR3 DNA sequence: TGCGCCAGCAGCCAAACGACAACCCGCTCCTACGAGCAGTACGTC.

The J gene is TRBJ1-5, the V gene TRBV18; 8 bases match TRBD1. The CDR3 contains 15 residues. Trimming at V came to 6 bases and at J to 3 bases, leaving 7 bases not matched to a gene. The V gene's germline CDR1 is KGHSH and CDR2 LQKENI. The CDR3 DNA reads as TGTGCCAGCTCCGGCGACAGGGGTGCCAATCAGCCCCAGCATTTT. Translated: CASSGDRGANQPQHF.

This clonotype was detected ten times or more. The CDR3 loop is CASSYTNANNQPQHF. The CDR3 region has the DNA TGTGCCAGCAGTTATACCAACGCAAACAATCAGCCCCAGCATTTT. The V gene is TRBV12-3 or TRBV12-4, the J gene TRBJ1-5; D is uncertain. The CDR3 consists of 15 residues. Trimming removed 4 bases at V and 3 bases at J, with 13 bases between.

This clonotype was counted between two and nine times. This chain uses TRBV18 with TRBJ1-1; tentatively, D is TRBD1 (6 bases). Trimming removed 6 bases from V and 8 bases from J, with 16 bases in between. Germline V gene lookup returns CDR1 KGHSH and CDR2 LQKENI. The CDR3 sequence is 13 residues long. CDR3 bases: TGTGCCAGCTCCCGGGGCAGGGGTGAGGAAGCTTTCTTT. Protein: CASSRGRGEEAFF.

This sequence joins TRBV20-1 and TRBJ2-7, with D uncertain. Looked up from germline, CDR1 is DFQATT and CDR2 is SNEGSKA (reference sequence). Trimming removed 3 bases at V and 6 bases at J, with 9 bases between. The CDR3 has 11 residues. The CDR3 protein is CSARSVAEQYF. The CDR3 region has the DNA TGCAGTGCTAGGTCCGTCGCCGAGCAGTACTTC.

This clonotype was observed a few times. The chain carries TRBV7-9 and TRBJ2-3; D gene uncertain. This CDR3 is built from 16 residues. Trimming stripped 0 bases from V and 2 bases from J, with 12 bases between. CDR1 and CDR2 (germline): SEHNR, FQNEAQ (reference sequence). CDR3 nucleotide sequence: TGTGCCAGCAGCTTAGCATTAGATTGGGCCACAGATACGCAGTATTTT. It is translated as CASSLALDWATDTQYF.

This clonotype was found many times. The chain links TRBV5-1 to TRBJ1-1; TRBD1 aligns across 10 bases. V shed 2 bases, J shed 1 base, and the junction held 2 bases outside the gene matches. The CDR3 is made up of 15 amino acids. In germline, CDR1 is SGHRS, CDR2 YFSETQ. The CDR3 nucleotides read TGCGCCAGCAGCTTTAGGACAGGGGGGAACACTGAAGCTTTCTTT. As protein: CASSFRTGGNTEAFF.

In its sample, this clonotype was seen many times. The chain employs TRBV12-3 or TRBV12-4 and TRBJ2-7, with D possibly TRBD2 on 7 matching bases. The ends were cut back, 4 bases at V and 2 bases at J, with 18 bases in the middle. This CDR3 is 16 amino acids long. DNA of the CDR3: TGTGCCAGCAGTTCTTTCGTCGGGGGGCACCCCTACGAGCAGTACTTC. This gives the protein CASSSFVGGHPYEQYF.

V gene TRBV4-3 combines with J gene TRBJ2-2; D is perhaps TRBD2 (6 bases). The CDR3 contains 15 residues. Trimming took 3 bases from V and 6 from J, leaving 14 bases between them. CDR1 is LGHNA and CDR2 is YSLEER in the germline V gene. The CDR3 region has the DNA TGCGCCAGCAGCCACCAGTTGGCGGGGCCCGGGGAGCTGTTTTTT. This gives the protein CASSHQLAGPGELFF.

This clonotype was observed a few times. CDR3 DNA sequence: TGTGCCAGCAGCTTAGACAGTTGGACCTACGAGCAGTACGTC. It encodes CASSLDSWTYEQYV. The V and J genes are TRBV11-2 and TRBJ2-7; the D is unclear. The germline V gene encodes CDR1 SGHAT and CDR2 FQNNGV. Trimming cost V 0 bases and J 2 bases, with 8 bases left between them. The CDR3 runs to 14 residues.

This clonotype has at least ten counts. This rearrangement joins TRBV5-6 to TRBJ1-4; D not resolved. V lost 4 bases, J lost 8 bases, and 15 bases lay in between. Germline CDR1 reads SGHDT; CDR2 reads YYEEEE. The CDR3 runs 14 residues. The CDR3 loop reads CASSRTSGPEKLFF. DNA for the CDR3: TGTGCCAGCAGCAGGACGAGTGGGCCGGAAAAACTGTTTTTT.

This clonotype was detected a few times. The J gene is TRBJ1-6, the V gene TRBV6-6; D not certain. The CDR3 contains 14 residues. V shed 1 base and J shed 9 bases, with 10 bases lying between them. Germline CDR1 is MNHNY and CDR2 is SVGAGI (reference sequence). CDR3 sequence: CASSYLGKGSPLHF. CDR3 sequence (DNA): TGTGCCAGCAGTTACTTGGGCAAGGGTTCACCCCTCCACTTT.

The table lists this clonotype with many counts. V usage is TRBV4-3 and J usage is TRBJ2-4; a possible D gene is TRBD2 (5 bases). Germline lookup yields CDR1 LGHNA and CDR2 YSLEER. The CDR3 is 18 amino acids. V lost 4 bases and J lost 0, with 19 bases in between. This CDR3 reads CASSPYARGAGAKNIQYF. The CDR3 DNA reads as TGCGCCAGCAGCCCTTACGCCCGTGGTGCGGGAGCCAAAAACATTCAGTACTTC.

This clonotype was seen many times. The CDR3 region is CASSGYLGVTLHF. The CDR3 DNA follows: TGTGCCAGCAGTGGGTACTTGGGCGTTACCCTCCACTTT. The chain couples TRBV6-2 or TRBV6-3 to TRBJ1-6; D is unresolved. The CDR3 has 13 amino acids. V was trimmed by 5 bases and J by 14 bases, leaving 16 bases between them. The V gene's germline CDR1 is MNHEY and CDR2 SVGEGT.

The J gene is TRBJ1-5, the V gene TRBV3-2; the DNA was not compared with TRBD1, the D call given in the table. TRBV3-2 is given as a pseudogene. CDR3 length: 18 residues. DNA of the CDR3: TGTGCCAGCAGCCAAGATAGAGCCGCACCGGGGAGCAATCAGCCCCAGCATTTT. This translates into CASSQDRAAPGSNQPQHF.